The 2 T cell receptor beta chains presented below share a single source sample, sequenced in a study of blood T cell repertoires in COVID-19. Only in-frame clones appear in the TCRdb table, and some are missing; sequencing was by immunoSEQ multiplex PCR. The sample includes around 230,000 clones, 85% to 90% of them seen just once. The sample taken for sequencing was peripheral blood. The receptors derive from a man between 45 and 60 years old with COVID-19, enrolled during active disease.

The J gene is TRBJ2-7, the V gene TRBV6-5; 9 bases align to TRBD1. CDR3 length: 14 residues. Germline V lookup: CDR1 MNHEY, CDR2 SVGAGI. V was clipped by 6 bases and J by 0 bases; unmatched bases: 3. As DNA, the CDR3 is TGTGCCAGCAGGGGGACAGGGAGCTCCTACGAGCAGTACTTC. It is translated as CASRGTGSSYEQYF.

In DNA, the CDR3 is TGTGCCAGCAGCGTAGCTGGAACGGGAGAGGGAGATACGCAGTATTTT. It translates to CASSVAGTGEGDTQYF. This chain links TRBV9 with TRBJ2-3, with D maybe TRBD2 (6 bases). V lost 0 bases and J 5 bases, leaving 16 bases between the germline ends. CDR3 length: 16 residues. From germline, CDR1 is SGDLS and CDR2 YYNGEE.